What follows are 23 T cell receptor beta chains derived from one specimen sequenced in a study of T-cell memory formation after mild COVID-19. In TCRdb, the 5' RACE reads were re-called with MiXCR into one record per CDR3 protein. The table includes hundreds of thousands of distinct CDR3 sequences, about 18% detected once. The sequenced sample consisted of PBMCs or a T cell subset sorted from them (not recorded which). The receptors originated from an adult woman who had mild COVID-19 (a few samples of this study predate the infection). Cell type and time point are not known.

DNA of the CDR3: TGTGCCATCGGAAGAGACGCACTCAATGAGCAGTTCTTC. Translation: CAIGRDALNEQFF. This chain uses TRBV10-3 with TRBJ2-1, with D hard to call. The germline gives CDR1 ENHRY, CDR2 SYGVKD. The CDR3 totals 13 residues. Trimming removed 8 bases at V and 6 bases at J, with 14 bases between.

This clonotype has a handful of counts. The V call is TRBV12-3 or TRBV12-4, the J call TRBJ2-1; 8 bases fit TRBD2. J gave up 5 bases and V 3 bases, and 9 bases lay outside the gene matches. This CDR3 has 16 amino acids. This chain's CDR3 is CASSFWTGTRNNEQFF. The CDR3 DNA follows: TGTGCCAGCAGTTTTTGGACCGGGACTAGAAACAATGAGCAGTTCTTC.

The CDR3 nucleotides read TGTGCCAGCAGCTTAGAGGAGGGACTAGCGGTTACTTACGAGCAGTACTTC. Protein sequence: CASSLEEGLAVTYEQYF. The V call is TRBV7-9, the J call TRBJ2-7; 11 nucleotides align to TRBD2. This CDR3 spans 17 amino acids. The germline CDR1 and CDR2 sequences are SEHNR and FQNEAQ (reference sequence). Trimming took 1 base from V and 4 from J; bases not matched to a gene: 9.

The V gene is TRBV18, the J gene TRBJ2-1; TRBD1 might be the D (5 bases). V dropped 1 base and J dropped 6 bases, with 13 bases sitting between them. This CDR3 spans 15 amino acids. Germline V gives CDR1 KGHSH, CDR2 LQKENI. The CDR3 loop is CASSPQSPQGNEQFF. In nucleotides, the CDR3 is TGTGCCAGCTCACCACAATCCCCGCAGGGCAATGAGCAGTTCTTC.

A few counts support this clonotype. The chain uses TRBV5-5 and TRBJ1-4; D call uncertain. The CDR3 is made up of 16 amino acids. CDR1 is SGHKS, CDR2 YYEKEE, per germline (reference sequence). V was shortened by 4 bases and J by 0 bases, with 13 bases between the two germline ends. Here the CDR3 DNA reads TGTGCCAGCAGCGGGCGGAGCTCTGCAACTAATGAAAAACTGTTTTTT. Protein product: CASSGRSSATNEKLFF.

The chain is built from TRBV28 and TRBJ2-7, with D possibly TRBD2 on 6 matching bases. Trimming took off 9 bases at V and 4 bases at J, with 22 bases between the two ends. The CDR3 extends over 15 amino acids. In germline, CDR1 is MDHEN, CDR2 SYDVKM. The CDR3, as DNA: TGTGCCAGTAGGAGGGGAACCGGCTTGGGATACGAGCAGTACTTC. This gives the protein CASRRGTGLGYEQYF.

The chain has TRBV7-3 and TRBJ2-5, with D perhaps being TRBD1 or TRBD2 (6 bases each). Trimming stripped 5 bases from V and 1 base from J, with 20 bases between. The CDR3 extends over 17 amino acids. Germline V gives CDR1 SGHTA, CDR2 FQGTGA. The CDR3 here is CASSPNPGARGQETQYF. The CDR3 DNA reads TGTGCCAGCAGCCCGAACCCGGGGGCGAGGGGCCAAGAGACCCAGTACTTC. Drawing the rest from reference TRBV7-3 and TRBJ2-5, the complete variable domain is GAGVSQTPSNKVTEKGKYVELRCDPISGHTALYWYRQSLGQGPEFLIYFQGTGAADDSGLPNDRFFAVRPEGSVSTLKIQRTERGDSAVYLCASSPNPGARGQETQYFGPGTRLLVL.

The V gene is TRBV6-6, the J gene TRBJ2-7, with TRBD1 matching 11 bases. Germline V gives CDR1 MNHNY, CDR2 SVGAGI (reference sequence). V lost 6 bases, J lost 9 bases, and 13 bases stayed unmatched. This CDR3 has 15 residues. CDR3 amino acids: CASSPRTGGPPAQYF. In DNA, the CDR3 is TGTGCCAGCAGCCCACGGACAGGGGGCCCCCCAGCGCAGTACTTC.

There are a few counts of this clonotype. The rearrangement joins TRBV11-1 to TRBJ2-4; D is undetermined. V was cut by 5 bases and J by 9 bases, with 11 bases left in between. CDR1 is SGHAT and CDR2 is FQDESV in the germline V gene (reference sequence). The CDR3 spans 12 residues. Here the CDR3 reads CASSRLGAIQYF. The CDR3 nucleotides are TGTGCCAGCAGCCGTCTTGGAGCCATTCAGTACTTC.

The genes are TRBV7-3 and TRBJ2-3; D might be TRBD2 (5 bases). Between the trimmed V and J ends, which lost 5 bases and 1 base, there was a span of 22 bases. Germline-derived CDR1 and CDR2 are SGHTA and FQGTGA. The CDR3 totals 18 residues. For the CDR3, the DNA is TGTGCCAGCAGCCCCCGAGGAGCGGCCCTCAAGGGCACAGATACGCAGTATTTT. Residues: CASSPRGAALKGTDTQYF.

This clonotype has more than one count but fewer than ten. The chain couples TRBV7-9 to TRBJ2-2; tentatively, D is TRBD1 (5 bases). This CDR3 is built from 15 residues. CDR1 and CDR2 (germline): SEHNR, FQNEAQ (reference sequence). Trimming removed 4 bases at V and 2 bases at J, with 11 bases between. The CDR3 nucleotides are TGTGCCAGCAGCTCACCCGACAGTAACACCGGGGAGCTGTTTTTT. Protein sequence: CASSSPDSNTGELFF.

The V call is TRBV9, the J call TRBJ1-6, with 8 bases that match TRBD1. From germline, CDR1 is SGDLS and CDR2 YYNGEE. V trimming: 0 bases; J trimming: 6 bases; junction bases outside the gene matches: 5. The CDR3 consists of 16 residues. CDR3 amino acids: CASSVAQGAGNSPLHF. CDR3 DNA sequence: TGTGCCAGCAGCGTAGCCCAGGGGGCTGGTAATTCACCCCTCCACTTT.

This clonotype was picked up a small number of times. The rearrangement uses TRBV4-1 and TRBJ1-1; a possible D gene is TRBD1 (5 bases). V was pared by 0 bases and J by 4 bases, with 9 bases between. Germline V lookup: CDR1 MGHRA, CDR2 YSYEKL. The CDR3 totals 14 residues. The CDR3 DNA follows: TGCGCCAGCAGCCAAGATTCTAGGGGCACTGAAGCTTTCTTT. It is translated as CASSQDSRGTEAFF.

The chain joins TRBV5-5 to TRBJ1-6; D is undetermined. The germline CDR1 and CDR2 sequences are SGHKS and YYEKEE (reference sequence). V was trimmed by 0 bases and J by 10 bases, leaving 17 bases between them. The CDR3 is 16 residues long. The DNA for the CDR3 is TGTGCCAGCAGCTTGGTAGGAGGCGGGAGTGGGTCACCCCTCCACTTT. Amino acid sequence: CASSLVGGGSGSPLHF.

This clonotype was seen a handful of times. The rearrangement links TRBV28 to TRBJ2-3; no clear D gene. CDR3 length equals 15 residues. Germline loops: CDR1 MDHEN, CDR2 SYDVKM. V shed 2 bases and J shed 1 base, with 10 bases lying between them. The CDR3 DNA follows: TGTGCCAGCAGTTTAGTGGCAGAACGCACAGATACGCAGTATTTT. Translating gives CASSLVAERTDTQYF.

The chain is built from TRBV2 and TRBJ2-5; D might be TRBD2 (6 bases). The V gene lost 6 bases and the J gene lost 4 bases, with 9 bases spanning the gap. The CDR3 totals 12 residues. Germline V gene lookup returns CDR1 SNHLY and CDR2 FYNNEI. The CDR3 loop reads CASRAGSETQYF. The CDR3 DNA reads as TGTGCCAGCAGGGCGGGATCAGAGACCCAGTACTTC.

There are a few counts of this clonotype. The J gene is TRBJ2-7, the V gene TRBV7-9; 8 positions match TRBD2. The CDR3 contains 14 residues. Germline-derived CDR1 and CDR2 are SEHNR and FQNEAQ (reference sequence). Trimming cost V 4 bases and J 3 bases; bases outside gene matches: 5. The CDR3 nucleotides are TGTGCCAGCAGCTCGGGGACTAGGTTCTACGAGCAGTACTTC. Its translation is CASSSGTRFYEQYF.

This clonotype was seen a handful of times. The chain carries TRBV5-1 and TRBJ1-5; a possible D gene is TRBD1 (5 bases). This CDR3 contains 15 residues. Germline V gene lookup returns CDR1 SGHRS and CDR2 YFSETQ. V lost 0 bases and J lost 6, with 13 bases in between. CDR3 in amino acids: CASSLVPGESQPQHF. The CDR3 nucleotides are TGCGCCAGCAGCTTGGTACCGGGGGAAAGTCAGCCCCAGCATTTT.

The J gene is TRBJ2-6, the V gene TRBV7-9, with 10 bases that match TRBD1. This CDR3 contains 21 residues. From germline, CDR1 is SEHNR and CDR2 FQNEAQ (reference sequence). Trimming cost V 5 bases and J 0 bases; bases outside gene matches: 16. The CDR3 nucleotides read TGTGCCAGCAGCGTCGGAGGATGGGGACAGGGGACCCACTCTGGGGCCAACGTCCTGACTTTC. This gives the protein CASSVGGWGQGTHSGANVLTF.

V and J are TRBV7-8 and TRBJ2-7, with 9 bases aligning to TRBD2. The CDR3 is made up of 14 amino acids. The germline V gene has CDR1 SGHVS and CDR2 FQNEAQ. The ends lost 2 bases at V and 7 bases at J; junction bases unmatched: 6. The CDR3 DNA reads TGTGCCAGCAGCTTACTAGCGGGAACGGGTGAGCAGTACTTC. It translates to CASSLLAGTGEQYF. The variable domain in full, with the rest retrieved from reference TRBV7-8 and TRBJ2-7, is GAGVSQSPRYKVAKRGQDVALRCDPISGHVSLFWYQQALGQGPEFLTYFQNEAQLDKSGLPSDRFFAERPEGSVSTLKIQRTQQEDSAVYLCASSLLAGTGEQYFGPGTRLTVT.

There are a few counts of this clonotype. This chain uses TRBV5-1 with TRBJ1-4, with 8 bases matching TRBD1. The CDR3 is 15 residues long. V lost 1 base to trimming and J lost 13 bases; unmatched junction nucleotides: 12. Germline-derived CDR1 and CDR2 are SGHRS and YFSETQ. The CDR3 bases are TGCGCCAGCAGCTTGCAGGGGGCGTTGAGGGAGGTACTGTTTTTT. Translation: CASSLQGALREVLFF.

The J gene is TRBJ2-7, the V gene TRBV18; TRBD1 agrees at 10 bases. There are 15 residues in the CDR3. Germline V CDR1 and CDR2: KGHSH, LQKENI. V lost 1 base, J lost 7 bases, and 7 bases stayed unmatched. The CDR3 nucleotides read TGTGCCAGCTCACCACTCGGGACAGGGGCGAGAGAGCAGTACTTC. Amino acids: CASSPLGTGAREQYF.

Only a few counts were recorded for this clonotype. The chain employs TRBV7-9 and TRBJ2-2; D is ambiguous. Germline-derived CDR1 and CDR2 are SEHNR and FQNEAQ (reference sequence). The CDR3 spans 15 residues. The V end was cut by 0 bases, the J end by 3 bases, with 8 bases between. The CDR3 here is CASSLALKDTGELFF. The CDR3, as DNA: TGTGCCAGCAGCTTAGCGTTGAAGGACACCGGGGAGCTGTTTTTT.